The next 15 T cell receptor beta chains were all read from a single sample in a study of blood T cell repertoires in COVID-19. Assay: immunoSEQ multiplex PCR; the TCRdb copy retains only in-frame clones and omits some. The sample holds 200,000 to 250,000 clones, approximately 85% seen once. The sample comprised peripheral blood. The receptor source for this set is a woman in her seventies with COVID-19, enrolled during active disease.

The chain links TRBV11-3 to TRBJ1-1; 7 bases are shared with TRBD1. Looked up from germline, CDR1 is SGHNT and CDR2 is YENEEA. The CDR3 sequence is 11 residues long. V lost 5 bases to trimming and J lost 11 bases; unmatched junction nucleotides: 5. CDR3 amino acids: CASSNRGIAFF. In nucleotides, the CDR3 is TGTGCCAGCAGCAACAGGGGTATTGCTTTCTTT.

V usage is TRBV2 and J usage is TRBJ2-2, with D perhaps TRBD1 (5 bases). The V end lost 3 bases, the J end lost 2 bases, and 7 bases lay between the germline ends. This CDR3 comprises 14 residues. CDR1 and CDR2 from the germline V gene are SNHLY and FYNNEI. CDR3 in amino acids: CASSDRANTGELFF. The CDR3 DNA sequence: TGTGCCAGCAGTGACAGGGCTAACACCGGGGAGCTGTTTTTT.

The CDR3 DNA sequence: TGTGCCAGCAGTGAGGGGGGGCCCGAGCAGTACTTC. This codes for CASSEGGPEQYF. This chain uses TRBV25-1 with TRBJ2-7, with a tentative D call TRBD2 (7 bases). The germline V gene encodes CDR1 MGHDK and CDR2 SYGVNS. V was clipped by 3 bases and J by 6 bases, with 9 bases between them. The CDR3 covers 12 residues.

CDR3 coding DNA: TGTGCCAGCAGTTACTCAAGGACAGGGAGCTCCTACGAGCAGTACTTC. It yields the protein CASSYSRTGSSYEQYF. This chain joins TRBV6-2 or TRBV6-3 and TRBJ2-7; TRBD1 matches 8 bases. CDR1 MNHEY and CDR2 SVGEGT come from the germline V gene. The CDR3 length is 16 residues. Trimming took 0 bases from V and 0 from J; bases not matched to a gene: 4.

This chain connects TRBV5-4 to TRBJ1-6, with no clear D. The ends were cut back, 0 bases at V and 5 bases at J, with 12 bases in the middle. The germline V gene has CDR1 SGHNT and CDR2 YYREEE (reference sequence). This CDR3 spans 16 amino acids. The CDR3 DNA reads TGTGCCAGCAGCTTGGGTGCTAGCGGGCATAATTCACCCCTCCACTTT. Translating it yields CASSLGASGHNSPLHF.

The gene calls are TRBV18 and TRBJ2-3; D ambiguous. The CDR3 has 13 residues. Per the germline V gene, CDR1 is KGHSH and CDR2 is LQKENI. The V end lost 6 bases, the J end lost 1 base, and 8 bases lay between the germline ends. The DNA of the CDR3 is TGTGCCAGCTCCCCGTTTGGCACAGATACGCAGTATTTT. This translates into CASSPFGTDTQYF. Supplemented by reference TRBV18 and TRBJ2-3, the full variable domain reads NAGVMQNPRHLVRRRGQEARLRCSPMKGHSHVYWYRQLPEEGLKFMVYLQKENIIDESGMPKERFSAEFPKEGPSILRIQQVVRGDSAAYFCASSPFGTDTQYFGPGTRLTVL.

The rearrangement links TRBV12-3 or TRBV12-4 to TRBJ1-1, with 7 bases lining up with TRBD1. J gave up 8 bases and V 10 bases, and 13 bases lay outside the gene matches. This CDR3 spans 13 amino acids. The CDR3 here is CANTDRMGTEAFF. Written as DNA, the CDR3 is TGTGCCAACACGGACAGGATGGGGACCGAAGCTTTCTTT.

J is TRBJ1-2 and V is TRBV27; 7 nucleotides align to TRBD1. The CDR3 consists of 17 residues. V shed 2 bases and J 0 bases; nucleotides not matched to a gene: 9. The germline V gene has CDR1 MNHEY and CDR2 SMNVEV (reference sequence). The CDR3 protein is CASSLLGVTGPNYGYTF. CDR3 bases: TGTGCCAGCAGTTTACTCGGGGTGACAGGGCCTAACTATGGCTACACCTTC.

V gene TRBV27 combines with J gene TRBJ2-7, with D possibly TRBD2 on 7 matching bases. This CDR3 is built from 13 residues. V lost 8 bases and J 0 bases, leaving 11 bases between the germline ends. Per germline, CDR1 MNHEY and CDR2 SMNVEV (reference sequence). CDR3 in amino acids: CASGGGSSYEQYF. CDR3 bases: TGTGCCAGCGGGGGCGGGAGCTCCTACGAGCAGTACTTC.

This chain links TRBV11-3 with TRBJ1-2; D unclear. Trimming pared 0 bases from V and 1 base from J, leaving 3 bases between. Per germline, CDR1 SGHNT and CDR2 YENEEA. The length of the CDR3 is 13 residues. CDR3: CASSLDLNYGYTF. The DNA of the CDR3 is TGTGCCAGCAGCTTAGATCTTAACTATGGCTACACCTTC.

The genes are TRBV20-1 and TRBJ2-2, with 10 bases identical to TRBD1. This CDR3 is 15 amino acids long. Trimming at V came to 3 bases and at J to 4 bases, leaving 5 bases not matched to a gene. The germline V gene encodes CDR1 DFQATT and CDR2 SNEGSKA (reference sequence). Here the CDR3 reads CSASSWDRGTGELFF. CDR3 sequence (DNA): TGCAGTGCTAGTTCATGGGACAGGGGCACCGGGGAGCTGTTTTTT.

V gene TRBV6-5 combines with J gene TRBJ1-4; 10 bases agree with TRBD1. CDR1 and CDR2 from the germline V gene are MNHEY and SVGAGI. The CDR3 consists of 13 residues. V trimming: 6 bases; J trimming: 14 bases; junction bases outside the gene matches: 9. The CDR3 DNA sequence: TGTGCCAGCAGAGGGACAGGGGAAGGGCGGCTGTTTTTT. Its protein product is CASRGTGEGRLFF.

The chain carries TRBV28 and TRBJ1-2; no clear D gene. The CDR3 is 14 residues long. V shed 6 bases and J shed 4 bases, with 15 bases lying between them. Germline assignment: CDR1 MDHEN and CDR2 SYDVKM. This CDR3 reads CASSLTRRVYGYTF. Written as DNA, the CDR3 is TGTGCCAGCAGCTTAACAAGGAGGGTCTATGGCTACACCTTC.

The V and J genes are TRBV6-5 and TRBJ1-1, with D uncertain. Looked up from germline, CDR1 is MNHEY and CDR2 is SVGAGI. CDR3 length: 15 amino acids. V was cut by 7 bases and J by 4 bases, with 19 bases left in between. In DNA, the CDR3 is TGTGCCAGCATCGACGAGGCGGGGAGAGCCACTGAAGCTTTCTTT. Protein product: CASIDEAGRATEAFF.

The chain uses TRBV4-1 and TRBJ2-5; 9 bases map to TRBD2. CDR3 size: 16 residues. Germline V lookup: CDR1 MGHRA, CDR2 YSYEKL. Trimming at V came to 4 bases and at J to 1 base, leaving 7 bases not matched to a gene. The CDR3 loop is CASSRSASGVQETQYF. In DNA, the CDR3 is TGCGCCAGCAGCCGATCGGCTAGCGGGGTCCAAGAGACCCAGTACTTC.